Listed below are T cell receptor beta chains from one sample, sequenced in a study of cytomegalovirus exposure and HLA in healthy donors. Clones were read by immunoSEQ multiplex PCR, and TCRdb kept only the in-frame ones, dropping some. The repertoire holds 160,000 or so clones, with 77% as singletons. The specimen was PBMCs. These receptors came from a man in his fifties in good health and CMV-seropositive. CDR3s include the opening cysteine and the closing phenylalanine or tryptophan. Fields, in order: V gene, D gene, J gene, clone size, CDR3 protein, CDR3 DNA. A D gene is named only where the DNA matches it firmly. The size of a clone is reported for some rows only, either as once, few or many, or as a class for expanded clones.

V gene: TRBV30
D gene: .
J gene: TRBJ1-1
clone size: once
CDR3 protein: CAWKRVEAFF
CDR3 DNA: TGTGCCTGGAAGCGCGTAGAAGCTTTCTTT

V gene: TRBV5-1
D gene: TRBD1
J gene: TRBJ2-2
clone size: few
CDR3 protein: CASSKDRSNTGELFF
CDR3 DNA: TGCGCCAGCAGCAAGGACAGGTCAAACACCGGGGAGCTGTTTTTT

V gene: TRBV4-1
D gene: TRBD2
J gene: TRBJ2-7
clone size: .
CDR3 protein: CASSQVLAGATYEQYF
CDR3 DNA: TGCGCCAGCAGCCAAGTTCTAGCGGGGGCCACCTACGAGCAGTACTTC

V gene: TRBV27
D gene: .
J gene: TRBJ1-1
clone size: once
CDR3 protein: CASGGVGTEAFF
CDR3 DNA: TGTGCCAGCGGAGGGGTTGGCACTGAAGCTTTCTTT

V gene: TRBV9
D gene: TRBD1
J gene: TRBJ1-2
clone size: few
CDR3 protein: CASSRDRANYGYTF
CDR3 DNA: TGTGCCAGCAGCCGGGACAGGGCTAACTATGGCTACACCTTC

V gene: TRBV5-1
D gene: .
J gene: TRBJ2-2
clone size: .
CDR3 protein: CASSLGLPGGELFF
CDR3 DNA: TGCGCCAGCAGCTTGGGACTACCCGGCGGGGAGCTGTTTTTT

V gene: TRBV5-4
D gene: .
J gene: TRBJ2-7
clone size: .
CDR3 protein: CASSLAGVYEQYF
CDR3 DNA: TGTGCCAGCAGCTTGGCGGGGGTCTACGAGCAGTACTTC

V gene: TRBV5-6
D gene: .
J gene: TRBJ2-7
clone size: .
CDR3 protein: CASSLAGSSTSEQYF
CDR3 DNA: TGTGCCAGCAGCTTGGCGGGATCCTCTACTTCCGAGCAGTACTTC

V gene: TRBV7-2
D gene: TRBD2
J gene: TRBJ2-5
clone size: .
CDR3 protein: CASSPGLAVYQETQYF
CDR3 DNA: TGTGCCAGCAGCCCTGGACTAGCGGTGTACCAAGAGACCCAGTACTTC

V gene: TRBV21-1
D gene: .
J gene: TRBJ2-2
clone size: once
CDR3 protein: CASSGPSGGAGTGELVF
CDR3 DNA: TGTGCCAGCAGCGGTCCCTCAGGGGGCGCGGGGACCGGGGAGCTGGTTTTT

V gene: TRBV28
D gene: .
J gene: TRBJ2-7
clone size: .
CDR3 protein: CASSLLVGWSSYEQYF
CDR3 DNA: TGTGCCAGCAGTTTATTGGTAGGTTGGAGCTCCTACGAGCAGTACTTC

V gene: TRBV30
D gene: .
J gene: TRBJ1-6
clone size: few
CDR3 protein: CAWSRGEGNSPLHF
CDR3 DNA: TGTGCCTGGAGTCGGGGAGAAGGTAATTCACCCCTCCACTTT

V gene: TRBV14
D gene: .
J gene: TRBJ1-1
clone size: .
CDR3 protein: CASSQAGVEAFF
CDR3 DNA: TGTGCCAGCAGCCAAGCAGGTGTTGAAGCTTTCTTT

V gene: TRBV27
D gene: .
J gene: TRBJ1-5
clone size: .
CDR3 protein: CASSFTGNQPQHF
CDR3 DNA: TGTGCCAGCAGTTTCACAGGGAATCAGCCCCAGCATTTT

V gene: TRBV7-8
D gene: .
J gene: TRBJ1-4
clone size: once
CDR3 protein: CASSLVLGRLPTNEKLFF
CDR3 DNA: TGTGCCAGCAGCTTAGTTTTGGGCAGGCTTCCAACTAATGAAAAACTGTTTTTT

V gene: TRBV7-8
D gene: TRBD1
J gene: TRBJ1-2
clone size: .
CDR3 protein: CASSLGGQSYGYTF
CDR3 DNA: TGTGCCAGCAGCTTGGGGGGACAGTCCTATGGCTACACCTTC

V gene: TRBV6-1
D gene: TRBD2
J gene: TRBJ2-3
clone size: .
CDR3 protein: CASSEAGLRDTQYF
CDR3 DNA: TGTGCCAGCAGTGAAGCGGGACTACGAGATACGCAGTATTTT

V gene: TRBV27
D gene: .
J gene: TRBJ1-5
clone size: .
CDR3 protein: CASSRGKGSNQPQHF
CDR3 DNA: TGTGCCAGCAGCCGGGGGAAGGGTAGCAATCAGCCCCAGCATTTT

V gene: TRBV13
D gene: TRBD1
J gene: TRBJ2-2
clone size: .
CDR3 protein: CASSLGQVNTGELFF
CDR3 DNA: TGTGCCAGCAGCTTGGGACAGGTAAACACCGGGGAGCTGTTTTTT

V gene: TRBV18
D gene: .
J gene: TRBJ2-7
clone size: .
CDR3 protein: CASSQSGHPYEQYF
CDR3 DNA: TGTGCCAGCTCACAATCGGGACACCCCTACGAGCAGTACTTC

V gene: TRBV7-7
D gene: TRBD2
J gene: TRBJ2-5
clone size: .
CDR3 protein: CASSPTSGGAQETQYF
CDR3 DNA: TGTGCCAGCAGCCCGACTAGCGGGGGGGCCCAAGAGACCCAGTACTTC

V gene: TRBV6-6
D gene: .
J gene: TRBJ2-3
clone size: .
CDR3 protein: CASRIQIPSTDTQYF
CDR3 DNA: TGTGCCAGCAGGATACAGATTCCTAGCACAGATACGCAGTATTTT

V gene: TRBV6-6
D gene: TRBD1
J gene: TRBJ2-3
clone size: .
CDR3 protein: CASSYQDRAQYF
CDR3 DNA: TGTGCCAGCAGTTACCAGGACAGGGCACAGTATTTT

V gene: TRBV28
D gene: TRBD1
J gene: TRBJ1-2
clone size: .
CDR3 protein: CASSGTGYGYTF
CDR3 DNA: TGTGCCAGCAGCGGGACAGGGTATGGCTACACCTTC

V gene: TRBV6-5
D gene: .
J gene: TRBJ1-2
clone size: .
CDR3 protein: CASSDRRQIGYTF
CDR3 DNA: TGTGCCAGCAGTGACAGGCGCCAGATAGGCTACACCTTC

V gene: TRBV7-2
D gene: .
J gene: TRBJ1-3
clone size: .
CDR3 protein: CASSPRTAGNTIYF
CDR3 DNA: TGTGCCAGCAGCCCCAGGACAGCTGGAAACACCATATATTTT

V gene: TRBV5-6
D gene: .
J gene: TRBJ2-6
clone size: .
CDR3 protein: CASSFRDTGANVLTF
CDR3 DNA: TGTGCCAGCAGCTTCCGGGATACTGGGGCCAACGTCCTGACTTTC

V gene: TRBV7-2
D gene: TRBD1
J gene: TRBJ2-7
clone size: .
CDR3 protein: CASNPGQGTYEQYF
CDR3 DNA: TGTGCCAGCAATCCGGGACAGGGAACCTACGAGCAGTACTTC

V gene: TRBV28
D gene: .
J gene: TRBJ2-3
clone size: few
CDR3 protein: CASSWGDQSTDTQYF
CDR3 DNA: TGTGCCAGCAGTTGGGGGGACCAAAGCACAGATACGCAGTATTTT

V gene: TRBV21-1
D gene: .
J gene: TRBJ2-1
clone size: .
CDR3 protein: CASSKRSGLAGVTLSYNEQFF
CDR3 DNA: TGTGCCAGCAGCAAAAGATCGGGACTAGCGGGGGTCACACTCTCCTACAATGAGCAGTTCTTC

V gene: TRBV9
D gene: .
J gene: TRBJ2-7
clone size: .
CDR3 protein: CASSVATGDPYEQYF
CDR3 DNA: TGTGCCAGCAGCGTAGCTACGGGGGACCCCTACGAGCAGTACTTC

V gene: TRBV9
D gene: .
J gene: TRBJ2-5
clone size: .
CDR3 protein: CASSVGTGEGETQYF
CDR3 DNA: TGTGCCAGCAGCGTAGGTACGGGGGAAGGAGAGACCCAGTACTTC

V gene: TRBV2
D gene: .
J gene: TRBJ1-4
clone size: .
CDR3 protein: CASSESPGANEKLFF
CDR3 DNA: TGTGCCAGCAGTGAATCCCCGGGAGCTAATGAAAAACTGTTTTTT

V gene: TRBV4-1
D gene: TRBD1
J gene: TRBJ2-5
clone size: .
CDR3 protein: CASSQKKGTGAAETQYF
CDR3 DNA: TGCGCCAGCAGCCAAAAGAAGGGGACAGGGGCGGCGGAGACCCAGTACTTC

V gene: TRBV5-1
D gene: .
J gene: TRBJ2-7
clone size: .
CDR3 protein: CASSLRRLVDTDPYEQYF
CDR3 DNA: TGCGCCAGCAGCCTACGGCGCTTAGTCGACACCGACCCCTACGAGCAGTACTTC

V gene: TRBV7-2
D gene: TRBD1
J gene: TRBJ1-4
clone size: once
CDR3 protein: CASSKANRGANEKLFF
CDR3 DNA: TGTGCCAGCAGCAAAGCGAACAGGGGAGCTAATGAAAAACTGTTTTTT

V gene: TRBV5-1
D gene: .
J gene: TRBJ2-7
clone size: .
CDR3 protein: CASSLVLADYEQYF
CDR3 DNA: TGCGCCAGCAGCTTGGTTCTGGCGGACTACGAGCAGTACTTC

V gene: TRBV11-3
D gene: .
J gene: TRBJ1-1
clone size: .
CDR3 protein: CASSLGQMNTEAFF
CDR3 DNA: TGTGCCAGCAGCTTAGGACAGATGAACACTGAAGCTTTCTTT

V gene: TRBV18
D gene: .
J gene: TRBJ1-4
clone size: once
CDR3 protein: CASSLTDSNEKLFF
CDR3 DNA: TGTGCCAGCTCTTTGACAGACAGTAATGAAAAACTGTTTTTT

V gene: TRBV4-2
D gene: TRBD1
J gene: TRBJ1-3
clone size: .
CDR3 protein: CASSQERTGASSGNTIYF
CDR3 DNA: TGTGCCAGCAGCCAAGAACGGACAGGGGCCAGCTCTGGAAACACCATATATTTT

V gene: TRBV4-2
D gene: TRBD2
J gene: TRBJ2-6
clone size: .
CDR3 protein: CASSQPLAGISSGANVLTF
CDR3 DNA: TGTGCCAGCAGCCAACCATTAGCGGGGATTAGCTCTGGGGCCAACGTCCTGACTTTC

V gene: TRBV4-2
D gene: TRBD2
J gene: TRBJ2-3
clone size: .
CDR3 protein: CASSQRTLAGGPDTQYF
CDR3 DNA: TGTGCCAGCAGCCAAAGAACACTAGCGGGGGGGCCAGATACGCAGTATTTT

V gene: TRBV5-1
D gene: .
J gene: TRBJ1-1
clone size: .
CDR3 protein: CASSSGIASTEAFF
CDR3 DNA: TGCGCCAGCAGCTCGGGGATAGCGAGCACTGAAGCTTTCTTT

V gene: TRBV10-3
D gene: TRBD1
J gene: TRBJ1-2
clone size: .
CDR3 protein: CAIRETGELSGGYTF
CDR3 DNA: TGTGCCATCAGAGAGACAGGGGAACTTTCTGGCGGCTACACCTTC

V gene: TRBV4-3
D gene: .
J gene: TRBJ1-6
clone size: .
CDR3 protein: CASSQDPQGRNSPLHF
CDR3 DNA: TGCGCCAGCAGCCAAGATCCTCAGGGGCGGAATTCACCCCTCCACTTT

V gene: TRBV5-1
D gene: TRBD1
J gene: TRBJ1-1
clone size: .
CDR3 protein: CASSRTPRQGDTEAFF
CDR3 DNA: TGCGCCAGCAGCCGAACCCCGAGACAGGGTGACACTGAAGCTTTCTTT

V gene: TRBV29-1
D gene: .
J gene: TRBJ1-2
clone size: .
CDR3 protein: CSVETGGVVYGYTF
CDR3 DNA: TGCAGCGTTGAAACAGGCGGGGTCGTCTATGGCTACACCTTC

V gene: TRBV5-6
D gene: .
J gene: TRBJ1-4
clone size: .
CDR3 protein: CASSLGSLNEKLFF
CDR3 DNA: TGTGCCAGCAGCCTAGGTTCCTTAAATGAAAAACTGTTTTTT

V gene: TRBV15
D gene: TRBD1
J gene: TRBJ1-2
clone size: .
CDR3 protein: CATSRTGGVNYGYTF
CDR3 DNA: TGTGCCACCAGCAGGACAGGGGGTGTAAACTATGGCTACACCTTC

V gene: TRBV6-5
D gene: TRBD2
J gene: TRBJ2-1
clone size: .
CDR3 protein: CASSYSFGLDGNEQFF
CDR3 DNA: TGTGCCAGCAGTTACTCGTTTGGACTAGACGGCAATGAGCAGTTCTTC

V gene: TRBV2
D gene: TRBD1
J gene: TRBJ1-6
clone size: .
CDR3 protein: CASSESGQGYSPLHF
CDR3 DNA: TGTGCCAGCAGTGAGTCTGGACAGGGGTATTCACCCCTCCACTTT